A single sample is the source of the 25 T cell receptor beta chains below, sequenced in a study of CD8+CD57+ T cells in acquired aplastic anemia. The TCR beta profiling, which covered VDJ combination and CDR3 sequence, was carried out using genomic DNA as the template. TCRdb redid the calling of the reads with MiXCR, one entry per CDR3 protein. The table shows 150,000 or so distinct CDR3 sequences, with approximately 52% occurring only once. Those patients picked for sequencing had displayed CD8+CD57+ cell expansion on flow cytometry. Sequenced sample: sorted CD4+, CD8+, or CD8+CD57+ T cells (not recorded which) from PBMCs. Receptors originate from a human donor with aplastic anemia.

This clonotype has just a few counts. The CDR3 DNA reads TGTGCCAGCTCACCTGGAACAGGGCCCTGGGAAGATACGCAGTATTTT. It is translated as CASSPGTGPWEDTQYF. The chain carries TRBV18 and TRBJ2-3; perhaps TRBD1 as D (6 bases). With 3 bases removed from V and 5 bases from J, the gap between germline ends came to 18 bases. Germline CDR1 KGHSH, CDR2 LQKENI. The CDR3 spans 16 residues.

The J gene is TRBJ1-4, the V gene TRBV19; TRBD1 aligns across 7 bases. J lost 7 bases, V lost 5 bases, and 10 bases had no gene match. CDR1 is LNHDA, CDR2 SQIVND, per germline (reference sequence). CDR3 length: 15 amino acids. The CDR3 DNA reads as TGTGCCAGTAGTCTACGACAGGGACTTGTTGAAAAACTGTTTTTT. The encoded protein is CASSLRQGLVEKLFF.

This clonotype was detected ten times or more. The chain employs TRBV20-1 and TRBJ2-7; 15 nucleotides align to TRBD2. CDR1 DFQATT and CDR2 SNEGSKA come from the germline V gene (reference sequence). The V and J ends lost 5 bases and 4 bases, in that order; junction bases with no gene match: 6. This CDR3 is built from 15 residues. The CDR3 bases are TGCAGTGCTCCCGGACTAGCGGGGGGGAATTACGAGCAGTACTTC. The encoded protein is CSAPGLAGGNYEQYF.

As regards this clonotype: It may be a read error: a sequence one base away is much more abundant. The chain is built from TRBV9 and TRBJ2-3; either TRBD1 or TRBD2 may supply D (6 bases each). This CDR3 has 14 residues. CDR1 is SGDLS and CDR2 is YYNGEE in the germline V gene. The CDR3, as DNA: TGTGCCAGCAGCGAACGGGGGCTCGGAGATGCGCAGTATTTT. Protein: CASSERGLGDAQYF. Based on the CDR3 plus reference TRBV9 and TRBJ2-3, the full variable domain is DSGVTQTPKHLITATGQRVTLRCSPRSGDLSVYWYQQSLDQGLQFLIQYYNGEERAKGNILERFSAQQFPDLHSELNLSSLELGDSALYFCASSERGLGDAQYFGPGTRLTVL.

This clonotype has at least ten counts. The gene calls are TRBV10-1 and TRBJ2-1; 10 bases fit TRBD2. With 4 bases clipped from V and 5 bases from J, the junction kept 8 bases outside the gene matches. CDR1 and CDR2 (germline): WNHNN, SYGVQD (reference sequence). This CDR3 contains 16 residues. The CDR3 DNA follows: TGCGCCAGCAGTGTCCTAGCGGGGGACCTTGACAATGAGCAGTTCTTC. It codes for CASSVLAGDLDNEQFF.

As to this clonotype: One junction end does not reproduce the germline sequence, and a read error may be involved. CDR3: CASSPLGLMNTEALF. As DNA, the CDR3 is TGTGCCAGCAGCCCCCTAGGGCTCATGAACACTGAAGCTCTCTTT. This chain links TRBV7-3 with TRBJ1-1; D ambiguous. Germline CDR1 SGHTA, CDR2 FQGTGA. The length of the CDR3 is 15 residues.

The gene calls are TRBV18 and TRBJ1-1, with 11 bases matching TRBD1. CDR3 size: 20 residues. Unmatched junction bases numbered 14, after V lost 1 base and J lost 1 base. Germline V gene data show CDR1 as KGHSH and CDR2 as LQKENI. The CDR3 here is CASSPQGQGAVQRWNTEAFF. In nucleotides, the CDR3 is TGTGCCAGCTCACCACAAGGACAGGGGGCTGTGCAAAGGTGGAACACTGAAGCTTTCTTT.

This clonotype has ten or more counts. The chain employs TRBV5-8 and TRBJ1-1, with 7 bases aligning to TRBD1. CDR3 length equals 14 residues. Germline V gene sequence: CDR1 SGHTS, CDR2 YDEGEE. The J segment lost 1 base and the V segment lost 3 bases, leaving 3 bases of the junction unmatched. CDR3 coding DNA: TGTGCCAGCAGCTCGCGGACAGGGAACACTGAAGCTTTCTTT. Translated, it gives CASSSRTGNTEAFF.

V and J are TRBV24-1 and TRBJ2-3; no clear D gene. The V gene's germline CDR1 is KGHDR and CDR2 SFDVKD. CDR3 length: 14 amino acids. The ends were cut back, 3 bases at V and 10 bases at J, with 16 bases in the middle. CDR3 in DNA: TGTGCCACCAGTGATCCCGTAAGGGCAAGTGCGCAGTATTTT. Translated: CATSDPVRASAQYF.

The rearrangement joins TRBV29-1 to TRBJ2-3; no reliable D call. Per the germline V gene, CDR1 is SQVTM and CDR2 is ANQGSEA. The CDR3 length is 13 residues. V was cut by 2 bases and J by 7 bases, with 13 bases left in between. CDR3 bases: TGCAGCGTTGAAACTGGAGTCGTATATACGCAGTATTTT. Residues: CSVETGVVYTQYF.

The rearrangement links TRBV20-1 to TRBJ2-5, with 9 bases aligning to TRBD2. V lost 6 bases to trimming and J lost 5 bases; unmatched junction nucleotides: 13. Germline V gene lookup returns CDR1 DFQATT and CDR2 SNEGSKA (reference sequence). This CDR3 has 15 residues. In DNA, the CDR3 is TGCAGTGCCCGGCGCGGACTAGCGAGTGGGGAGACCCAGTACTTC. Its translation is CSARRGLASGETQYF.

CDR3 coding DNA: TGTGCCAGCAGTGAATTGCAGGGGGCTGGGAATGAGCAGTTCTTC. Translation: CASSELQGAGNEQFF. The chain has TRBV25-1 and TRBJ2-1; TRBD1 agrees at 8 bases. The CDR3 loop spans 15 amino acids. The trim removed 1 base at V and 7 bases at J, leaving 6 bases unmatched. The germline V gene encodes CDR1 MGHDK and CDR2 SYGVNS.

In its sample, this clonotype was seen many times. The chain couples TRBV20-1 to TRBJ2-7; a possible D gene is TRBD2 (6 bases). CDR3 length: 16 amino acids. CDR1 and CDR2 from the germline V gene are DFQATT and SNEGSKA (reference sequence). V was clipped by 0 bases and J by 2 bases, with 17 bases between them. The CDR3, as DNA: TGCAGTGCTAGAGATTATGGGGGGAACACTACCTACGAGCAGTACTTC. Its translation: CSARDYGGNTTYEQYF.

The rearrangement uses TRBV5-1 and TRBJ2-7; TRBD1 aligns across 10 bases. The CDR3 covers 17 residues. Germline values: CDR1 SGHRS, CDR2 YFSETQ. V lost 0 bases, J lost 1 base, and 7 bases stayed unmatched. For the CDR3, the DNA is TGCGCCAGCAGCTTGGGGACAGGGGGTATGGCGTCCTACGAGCAGTACTTC. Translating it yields CASSLGTGGMASYEQYF.

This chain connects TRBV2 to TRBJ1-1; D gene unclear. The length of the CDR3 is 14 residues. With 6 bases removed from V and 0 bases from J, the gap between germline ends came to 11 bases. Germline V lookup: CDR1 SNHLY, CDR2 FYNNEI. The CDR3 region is CASRDGVVNTEAFF. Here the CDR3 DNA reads TGTGCCAGCAGAGATGGCGTGGTGAACACTGAAGCTTTCTTT. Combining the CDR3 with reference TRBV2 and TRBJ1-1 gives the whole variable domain EPEVTQTPSHQVTQMGQEVILRCVPISNHLYFYWYRQILGQKVEFLVSFYNNEISEKSEIFDDQFSVERPDGSNFTLKIRSTKLEDSAMYFCASRDGVVNTEAFFGQGTRLTVV.

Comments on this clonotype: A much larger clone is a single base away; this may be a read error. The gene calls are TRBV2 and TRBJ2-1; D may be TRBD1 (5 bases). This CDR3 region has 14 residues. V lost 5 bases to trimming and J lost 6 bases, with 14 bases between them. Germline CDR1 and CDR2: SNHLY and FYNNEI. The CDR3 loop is CASSYRWDVNEQFF. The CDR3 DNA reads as TGTGCCAGCAGTTACAGGTGGGATGTCAATGAGCAGTTCTTC.

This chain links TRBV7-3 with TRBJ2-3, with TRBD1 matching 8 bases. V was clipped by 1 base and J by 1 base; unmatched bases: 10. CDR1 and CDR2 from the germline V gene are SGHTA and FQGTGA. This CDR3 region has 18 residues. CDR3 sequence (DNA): TGTGCCAGCAGCTTAAGCCCAGGACAGGGATTCCGCACAGATACGCAGTATTTT. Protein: CASSLSPGQGFRTDTQYF. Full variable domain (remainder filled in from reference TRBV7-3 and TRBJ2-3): GAGVSQTPSNKVTEKGKYVELRCDPISGHTALYWYRQSLGQGPEFLIYFQGTGAADDSGLPNDRFFAVRPEGSVSTLKIQRTERGDSAVYLCASSLSPGQGFRTDTQYFGPGTRLTVL.

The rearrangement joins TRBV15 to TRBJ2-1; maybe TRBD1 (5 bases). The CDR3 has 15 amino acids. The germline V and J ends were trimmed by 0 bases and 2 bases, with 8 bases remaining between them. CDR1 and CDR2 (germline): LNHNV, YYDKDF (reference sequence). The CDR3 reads CATSRDSGPYNEQFF. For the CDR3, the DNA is TGTGCCACCAGCAGAGATTCAGGGCCCTACAATGAGCAGTTCTTC.

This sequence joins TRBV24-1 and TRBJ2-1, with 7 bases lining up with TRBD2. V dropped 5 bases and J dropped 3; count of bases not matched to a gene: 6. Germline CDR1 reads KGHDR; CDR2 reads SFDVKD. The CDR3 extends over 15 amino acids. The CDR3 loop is CATSGEGPIYNEQFF. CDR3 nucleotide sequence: TGTGCCACCAGTGGGGAGGGCCCAATCTACAATGAGCAGTTCTTC.

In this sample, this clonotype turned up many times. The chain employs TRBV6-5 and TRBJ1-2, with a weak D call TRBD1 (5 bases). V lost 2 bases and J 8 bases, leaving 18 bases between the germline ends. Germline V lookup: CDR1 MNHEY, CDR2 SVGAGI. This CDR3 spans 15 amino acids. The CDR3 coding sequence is TGTGCCAGCAGTTACGGGGCAGGGAGTAGGCGCGGCTACACCTTC. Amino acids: CASSYGAGSRRGYTF.

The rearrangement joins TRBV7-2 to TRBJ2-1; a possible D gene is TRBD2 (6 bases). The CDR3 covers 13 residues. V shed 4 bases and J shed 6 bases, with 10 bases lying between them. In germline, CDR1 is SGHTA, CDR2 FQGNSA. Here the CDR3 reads CASSYSGVNEQFF. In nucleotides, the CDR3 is TGTGCCAGCAGCTATTCGGGGGTCAATGAGCAGTTCTTC. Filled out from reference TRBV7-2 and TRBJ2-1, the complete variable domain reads GAGVSQSPSNKVTEKGKDVELRCDPISGHTALYWYRQSLGQGLEFLIYFQGNSAPDKSGLPSDRFSAERTGGSVSTLTIQRTQQEDSAVYLCASSYSGVNEQFFGPGTRLTVL.

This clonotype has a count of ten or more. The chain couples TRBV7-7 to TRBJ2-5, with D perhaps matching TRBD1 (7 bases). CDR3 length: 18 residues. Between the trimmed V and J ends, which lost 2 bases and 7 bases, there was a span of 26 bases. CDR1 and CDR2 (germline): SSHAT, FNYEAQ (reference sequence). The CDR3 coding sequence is TGTGCCAGCAGCTTATTGTCCGGGACAGTCGAGGGGCGGGGGACCCAGTACTTC. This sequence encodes CASSLLSGTVEGRGTQYF.

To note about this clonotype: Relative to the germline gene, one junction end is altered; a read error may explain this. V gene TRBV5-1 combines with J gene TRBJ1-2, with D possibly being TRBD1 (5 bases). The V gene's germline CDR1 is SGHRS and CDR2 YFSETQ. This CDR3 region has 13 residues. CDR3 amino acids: CASSRDGNYGYTF. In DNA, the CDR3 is TGTGCCAGCAGCCGGGACGGCAACTATGGCTACACCTTC.

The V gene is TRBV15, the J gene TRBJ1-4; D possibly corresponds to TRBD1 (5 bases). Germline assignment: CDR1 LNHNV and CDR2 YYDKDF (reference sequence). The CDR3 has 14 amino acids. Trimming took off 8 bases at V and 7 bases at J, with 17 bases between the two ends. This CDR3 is CATCENQGCEKLFF. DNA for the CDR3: TGTGCCACCTGCGAAAATCAGGGTTGTGAAAAACTGTTTTTT.

The CDR3 nucleotides read TGCGCCAGCAGCTTGTCTGGACAGGTGAGAGATACGCAGTATTTT. Protein sequence: CASSLSGQVRDTQYF. The chain links TRBV5-1 to TRBJ2-3; 7 bases agree with TRBD1. The CDR3 contains 15 residues. CDR1 is SGHRS, CDR2 YFSETQ, per germline. V lost 1 base to trimming and J lost 5 bases; unmatched junction nucleotides: 7.